The 10 T cell receptor beta chains reported below all come from one sample, sequenced in a study of early T cells in non-severe SARS-CoV-2 infection (dated by TCRdb to the early 2020s). The library was built by means of 5' RACE. The instrument given in TCRdb is NextSeq 500. TCRdb reran the public reads through fastp at Q25 and MiXCR, keeping productive beta chains. Every CDR3 protein is listed once, alongside the most common genes and DNA of its rows. The sample includes around 40,000 distinct CDR3 sequences, with over 5% observed a single time. 5% to 7% of the sample comes from the top ten. What was sequenced was whole blood. These receptors all stem from an adult who was a healthcare worker with PCR-confirmed SARS-CoV-2 infection or an uninfected control (not recorded which).

V is TRBV12-3 or TRBV12-4 and J is TRBJ2-3, with 7 nucleotides matching TRBD2. After removal of 2 bases from V and 6 bases from J, the junction contained 5 bases not matched to a gene. The CDR3 extends over 14 amino acids. CDR3 loop: CASSLFAGDDTQYF. Here the CDR3 DNA reads TGTGCCAGCAGTTTATTCGCGGGAGATGATACGCAGTATTTT.

This clonotype was seen more than once but under ten times. The CDR3 sequence is CASSTPRGDTQYF. CDR3 in DNA: TGCGCCAGCAGCACGCCCCGGGGAGATACGCAGTATTTT. V and J are TRBV5-1 and TRBJ2-3; maybe TRBD2 (5 bases). CDR3 length equals 13 residues. Germline CDR1 SGHRS, CDR2 YFSETQ. The V gene lost 4 bases and the J gene lost 5 bases, with 11 bases spanning the gap.

The J gene is TRBJ2-7, the V gene TRBV6-2 or TRBV6-3, with D possibly TRBD2 on 6 matching bases. Germline V lookup: CDR1 MNHEY, CDR2 SVGEGT. Between the trimmed V and J ends, which lost 4 bases and 5 bases, there was a span of 21 bases. This CDR3 region has 16 residues. The CDR3 loop is CASSFVLRPGDNEQYF. Here the CDR3 DNA reads TGTGCCAGCAGTTTCGTATTGAGGCCGGGAGACAACGAGCAGTACTTC.

This clonotype is categorized as medium-sized. The V and J genes are TRBV10-1 and TRBJ2-7, with unresolved D. In germline, CDR1 is WNHNN, CDR2 SYGVQD (reference sequence). The CDR3 runs 13 residues. V gave up 0 bases and J gave up 1 base, with 4 bases separating them. DNA of the CDR3: TGCGCCAGCAGTGAGTCGAATTCCTACGAGCAGTACTTC. Its translation is CASSESNSYEQYF.

This clonotype was picked up many times. The genes are TRBV30 and TRBJ2-2; no clear D gene. The CDR3 contains 13 residues. V was pared by 4 bases and J by 4 bases, with 10 bases between. Per germline, CDR1 GTSNPN and CDR2 SVGIG (reference sequence). Written as DNA, the CDR3 is TGTGCCTGGAACCCCCTATCCACCGGGGAGCTGTTTTTT. Translating gives CAWNPLSTGELFF. Together with reference TRBV30 and TRBJ2-2, the CDR3 gives the full variable domain: SQTIHQWPATLVQPVGSPLSLECTVEGTSNPNLYWYRQAAGRGLQLLFYSVGIGQISSEVPQNLSASRPQDRQFILSSKKLLLSDSGFYLCAWNPLSTGELFFGEGSRLTVL.

The rearrangement uses TRBV5-1 and TRBJ2-2; D unclear. Germline V gives CDR1 SGHRS, CDR2 YFSETQ. V was clipped by 6 bases and J by 4 bases, with 13 bases between them. This CDR3 has 14 residues. For the CDR3, the DNA is TGCGCCAGCACAAGGAGTACGGGCACCGGGGAGCTGTTTTTT. Translating gives CASTRSTGTGELFF.

This clonotype appeared many times. The gene calls are TRBV6-1 and TRBJ1-4; D not resolved. The CDR3 length is 14 residues. V was clipped by 4 bases and J by 4 bases, with 10 bases between them. Germline V gene data show CDR1 as MNHNS and CDR2 as SASEGT. CDR3 nucleotides: TGTGCCAGCAGTGGACGGGGATATAATGAAAAACTGTTTTTT. Protein: CASSGRGYNEKLFF.

There are a few counts of this clonotype. The CDR3 coding sequence is TGTGCCAGCAGCACGCAGCCCCAAGTAGCAGATACGCAGTATTTT. Its translation is CASSTQPQVADTQYF. The chain combines TRBV11-2 with TRBJ2-3; D gene unclear. CDR1 and CDR2 (germline): SGHAT, FQNNGV. The V and J ends lost 5 bases and 4 bases respectively, with 16 bases between them. The CDR3 has 15 amino acids. The full variable domain, in which reference TRBV11-2 and TRBJ2-3 provide the parts outside the CDR3, is EAGVAQSPRYKIIEKRQSVAFWCNPISGHATLYWYQQILGQGPKLLIQFQNNGVVDDSQLPKDRFSAERLKGVDSTLKIQPAKLEDSAVYLCASSTQPQVADTQYFGPGTRLTVL.

This clonotype was observed many times. This chain connects TRBV20-1 to TRBJ2-5, with a weak D call TRBD2 (5 bases). Germline CDR1 reads DFQATT; CDR2 reads SNEGSKA (reference sequence). V was cut by 6 bases and J by 4 bases, with 12 bases left in between. The length of the CDR3 is 12 residues. The CDR3 region has the DNA TGCAGTGCCAGGACTGGAGCAGAGACCCAGTACTTC. Its protein product is CSARTGAETQYF.

This clonotype was seen more than once but under ten times. This chain joins TRBV3-1 and TRBJ2-2; D call uncertain. Trimming removed 4 bases at V and 5 bases at J, with 14 bases between. Germline lookup yields CDR1 LGHDT and CDR2 YNNKEL (reference sequence). The CDR3 is 15 amino acids. In DNA form, the CDR3 reads TGTGCCAGCAGCCCGGCTGTATTCTATACCGGGGAGCTGTTTTTT. Translated, it gives CASSPAVFYTGELFF.